The entry below gives a single TCR beta chain sequence along with its context. The data are from a study of blood T cell repertoires in COVID-19. Across the whole study: Sites across the United States, Italy and Spain contributed samples from acute and convalescent COVID-19. PBMCs, B-cell-depleted T cells, or T cells were the source of the cDNA or gDNA that made up the material.

The junction had 7 bases not matched to a gene; V was cut back by 11 bases and J by 1 base. CDR1 is SNHLY and CDR2 is FYNNEI in the germline V gene. The CDR3 totals 14 residues. Original analysis: Reference gene primer amplification yielded estimated nucleated cell counts. The method was immunoSEQ multiplex PCR; TCRdb's version includes in-frame clones alone and lacks a portion of them. That table furnishes V, J and clone size, whereas the DNA furnished D and trimming. This sample yields 120,000 or so clones, of which approximately 83% are seen a single time; over 20% belongs to the top ten. The source is a woman of 80 years or more with acute or convalescent COVID-19. The genes are TRBV2 and TRBJ1-1; the match to TRBD1 covers 10 bases. Sequencing input: peripheral blood. For the CDR3, the DNA is TGTGCCGCCGCGACAGGGGGCACGAACACTGAAGCTTTCTTT. Its protein product is CAAATGGTNTEAFF.